This T cell receptor (beta chain) was captured in a study of shared clonotypes between healthy human individuals. Study as a whole: For every donor, three CD4 naive, three CD4 memory, two CD8 naive and one CD8 memory plates were used.

CD45RO-negative, CCR7-selected cells formed the naive CD8 fraction, which excluded terminally differentiated effector memory CD45RA+ cells. All donors were healthy HIV-negative adults lacking recent acute infections or vaccinations. A deep-level run was used for the assay. Measured with immunoSEQ multiplex PCR; TCRdb has only the in-frame clones, and not every one. The top ten clones hold about 1.1% of a sample with some 2,000,000 clones, over 85% of them seen once. Trimming stripped 6 bases from V and 0 bases from J, with 9 bases between. The germline gives CDR1 SQVTM, CDR2 ANQGSEA. The CDR3 runs to 12 residues. As concerns this clone: No antigen is known for it.

General study findings and limits: Larger estimated richness was generally recorded for naive subsets relative to memory subsets.

The sequenced sample was naive CD8+ T cells sorted from blood. The sequence came from a man between 18 and 29 years old in good health. The chain is built from TRBV29-1 and TRBJ2-7; a weak D match, TRBD2 (5 bases). DNA for the CDR3: TGCAGCGTCTTCGGGGACTCCTACGAGCAGTACTTC. It translates to CSVFGDSYEQYF.